This T cell receptor beta chain was obtained from a study of graft-versus-host responses after intestinal transplantation (dated by TCRdb to about 2021). For the study in its entirety: The transplants that recipients got were multivisceral, liver-intestinal, or isolated intestinal. Donor T cell macrochimerism was defined as a peak of at least 4% donor T cells among recipient peripheral blood mononuclear cells. After intestinal transplantation, graft-versus-host and host-versus-graft alloreactive T cell clones in the graft, circulation and bone marrow were tracked using bulk TCR-beta CDR3 sequencing. Of the 20 to 25 intestinal transplant recipients enrolled in the cohort, one of whom was a retransplant, 3 patients without pretransplant specimens were excluded. Every recipient was given anti-thymocyte globulin induction, followed by around three years of maintenance tacrolimus and steroids. Instead of going to the commercial service, samples from three later patients were sequenced in-house on an Illumina MiSeq and processed with MiXCR. To identify alloreactive clones, pre-transplant mixed lymphocyte reaction products were sequenced and then compared with unstimulated pre-transplant donor and recipient T cells. What the work shows at the level of the full study, not this receptor alone: GvH clones were found in recipient bone marrow, and some of the GvH clones appeared earlier in ileal mucosa or blood, which is consistent with an intestinal mucosal origin. Early after transplant, peak levels of circulating GvH clones were associated with declines in HvG clones. The relatively low number and heterogeneity of intestinal transplant patients limited the conclusions. High GvH to HvG T cell clonal ratios were observed in the allografts of patients with donor T cell macrochimerism.

V and J are trimmed by 5 bases and 4 bases, and the gene matches miss 9 bases of the junction. As encoded in the germline V gene (reference sequence), CDR1 is PRHDT while CDR2 is FYEKMQ. The CDR3 sequence holds 15 residues, the cysteine and phenylalanine included. CDR3 DNA only is kept here, 45 bases in frame from base 1. Blood samples were collected up to 4 times in the first month after transplant and then at least monthly when available. Libraries came from the immunoSEQ multiplex PCR assay. For most patients, genomic DNA was subjected to high-throughput TCR-beta CDR3 sequencing by Adaptive Biotechnologies. In the authors' own workflow: Adaptive's ImmunoSEQ software supplied the TCR sequencing data for 18 patients, while MiXCR and VDJtools were used to process a few other patients. CDR3 nucleotide sequences shared between donor and recipient were removed because the origin of such sequences could not be assigned. To count as alloreactive, a clone needed at least 2-fold expansion over unstimulated cells and a minimum CFSE-low frequency of 0.002% (template counts) or 0.001% (read counts). A clone was considered mappable if detected in the sequenced pre-transplant spleen, lymph node, or MLR CFSE-low populations of the donor or recipient. The cumulative frequency of alloreactive clones was calculated as a percentage of all sequences, weighted by copy number. TCRdb provides this immuneACCESS table in a form limited to in-frame rearrangements. Some clones are lacking; in checked studies, under half of them reflect an unresolved V gene, and why the rest are absent is not known. V and J calls and clone size follow that table, whereas D and trimming were derived from the DNA. The sample data list about 12,000 clones, and 83% of these were observed just once. Clones ranked in the top ten supply about 50% of the sample.

With regard to this clone: What this receptor recognizes is not known. No base-level quality is on record; no much larger clone is a single base apart.

This clonotype originated in a human patient who received an intestinal transplant, so some T cells may come from the graft donor. The chain joins TRBV13 to TRBJ2-3; 7 central nucleotides agree with TRBD2. The starting material was PBMCs, obtained around 120 days after transplant. At the DNA level, the sequence is TGTGCCAGCAGCCTGGCCCGGGCGGGAGCAGATACGCAGTATTTT. The resulting protein is CASSLARAGADTQYF. Full variable domain (CDR3 extended with the reference TRBV13 and TRBJ2-3 proteins): AAGVIQSPRHLIKEKRETATLKCYPIPRHDTVYWYQQGPGQDPQFLISFYEKMQSDKGSIPDRFSAQQFSDYHSELNMSSLELGDSALYFCASSLARAGADTQYFGPGTRLTVL.